These T cell receptor beta chains were read from a single sample in a study of blood T cell repertoires in COVID-19. Some clones are missing from TCRdb's copy, which holds only in-frame ones; the method was immunoSEQ multiplex PCR. The table lists around 69,000 clones, about four fifths of them singletons. Source material: peripheral blood. These receptors were collected from a man aged 45-65 years with active COVID-19. Each CDR3 is given with its conserved first and last residue. D genes are given only for firm matches. Not all rows give a size; the values are once, few, many and, for expanded clones, a class.

v_gene	len	d_gene	abundance	j_gene	CDR3nt	CDR3aa
TRBV18	12	.	.	TRBJ2-5	TGTGCCAGCTCACCGGCCCAAGAGACCCAGTACTTC	CASSPAQETQYF
TRBV9	15	.	.	TRBJ1-1	TGTGCCAGCAGTCCAATGGGCAGGGGAAGCACTGAAGCTTTCTTT	CASSPMGRGSTEAFF
TRBV10-3	14	TRBD1	.	TRBJ2-5	TGTGCCATCAGTGCGGGACAGGGGAAAGAGACCCAGTACTTC	CAISAGQGKETQYF
TRBV29-1	14	TRBD1	.	TRBJ2-1	TGCAGCGTTGAAGGGGGTAAGGGGGCTACTGAGCAGTTCTTC	CSVEGGKGATEQFF
TRBV5-1	14	TRBD1	.	TRBJ2-7	TGCGCCAGCAGCTCCTTGGGACAGGGGGCGACGCAGTACTTC	CASSSLGQGATQYF
TRBV5-4	15	TRBD1	.	TRBJ2-1	TGTGCCAGCAGCTCGGGACAGGGCTCCTACAATGAGCAGTTCTTC	CASSSGQGSYNEQFF
TRBV9	14	.	.	TRBJ1-2	TGTGCCAGCAGCGTAGATGCGCGGAGGGAAGGCTACACCTTC	CASSVDARREGYTF
TRBV29-1	14	.	.	TRBJ1-1	TGCAGCGTTGAAGATCGGCAGACGGAGACTGAAGCTTTCTTT	CSVEDRQTETEAFF
TRBV6-5	13	TRBD1	.	TRBJ2-5	TGTGCCAGCAAGAGACAGGGGGAACAGACCCAGTACTTC	CASKRQGEQTQYF
TRBV9	15	TRBD2	.	TRBJ2-1	TGTGCCAGCAGCGTGGGACTAGCTTTCTACAATGAGCAGTTCTTC	CASSVGLAFYNEQFF
TRBV7-9	14	TRBD1	.	TRBJ1-1	TGTGCCAGCAGCCCGGGACAGGTTGCCACTGAAGCTTTCTTT	CASSPGQVATEAFF
TRBV6-4	14	TRBD1	.	TRBJ1-1	TGTGCCAGCAGCGTAACAGGGGGGGACACTGAAGCTTTCTTT	CASSVTGGDTEAFF
TRBV20-1	11	.	medium-sized	TRBJ1-2	TGCAGTGCTAGGAGGGACTATGGCTACACCTTC	CSARRDYGYTF
TRBV4-1	16	TRBD1	once	TRBJ1-6	TGCGCCAGCAGCCAAGATGGGACAGACCTAAATGGACCCCTCCACTTT	CASSQDGTDLNGPLHF
TRBV14	13	TRBD1	.	TRBJ2-7	TGTGCCAGCAGCCAAGGGACGACAGGGGGGAAGTACTTC	CASSQGTTGGKYF
TRBV15	13	TRBD2	.	TRBJ2-5	TGTGCCACCAGCAGAGGGTGGGAGGGGACCCAGTACTTC	CATSRGWEGTQYF
TRBV21-1	11	.	.	TRBJ1-2	TGTGCCAGCAGCATCGTCAGATGCTACACCTTC	CASSIVRCYTF